Following are 14 T cell receptor beta chains from one sample sequenced in a study of cytomegalovirus exposure and HLA in healthy donors. Vbeta (60) and Jbeta (13) primers were used in the PCR. The repertoire was sequenced with immunoSEQ multiplex PCR; TCRdb's copy has only in-frame clones and lacks some. The table includes 180,000 or so clones, more than 75% detected once. The source material was PBMCs. These TCRs come from a woman in her 30s in good health and CMV-seropositive.

The V gene is TRBV6-1, the J gene TRBJ2-1, with 10 bases identical to TRBD2. After removal of 3 bases from V and 8 bases from J, the junction contained 7 bases not matched to a gene. Germline lookup yields CDR1 MNHNS and CDR2 SASEGT. The CDR3 covers 15 residues. CDR3 sequence (DNA): TGTGCCAGCAGTGACCAGCGGGGGGGCCGGGATGAGCAGTTCTTC. Translated, it gives CASSDQRGGRDEQFF.

The chain carries TRBV19 and TRBJ1-2, with TRBD1 matching 7 bases. Germline CDR1 and CDR2: LNHDA and SQIVND (reference sequence). The CDR3 totals 13 residues. V trimming: 7 bases; J trimming: 8 bases; junction bases outside the gene matches: 10. The CDR3 nucleotides read TGTGCCAGTAACCAGGACAGGTTAAAAGGCTACACCTTC. It encodes CASNQDRLKGYTF.

The chain joins TRBV10-3 to TRBJ1-2; D uncertain. With 0 bases removed from V and 2 bases from J, the gap between germline ends came to 19 bases. Germline CDR1 ENHRY, CDR2 SYGVKD. CDR3 size: 18 residues. The CDR3 sequence is CAISESIPGLKSNYGYTF. DNA for the CDR3: TGTGCCATCAGTGAGTCGATTCCAGGCCTTAAGTCCAACTATGGCTACACCTTC.

V is TRBV6-5 and J is TRBJ1-6; the match to TRBD1 covers 12 bases. CDR1 is MNHEY, CDR2 SVGAGI, per germline. V was clipped by 4 bases and J by 8 bases; unmatched bases: 3. This CDR3 has 15 amino acids. Here the CDR3 DNA reads TGTGCCAGCAGTTGGGGACAGGGGGCTGATTCACCCCTCCACTTT. This sequence encodes CASSWGQGADSPLHF.

J is TRBJ2-7 and V is TRBV5-3; TRBD2 matches at 15 bases. TRBV5-3 is an ORF, and what it does is uncertain. This CDR3 contains 17 residues. V shed 4 bases, J shed 2 bases, and the junction held 7 bases outside the gene matches. In DNA, the CDR3 is TGTGCCAGAAGCCCCGGGACTAGCGGGGGGTTAACCTACGAGCAGTACTTC. Translation gives CARSPGTSGGLTYEQYF.

This rearrangement joins TRBV7-9 to TRBJ2-1; a weak D match, TRBD1 (5 bases). The CDR3 runs 15 residues. CDR1 is SEHNR, CDR2 FQNEAQ, per germline (reference sequence). V was shortened by 0 bases and J by 7 bases, with 13 bases between the two germline ends. The CDR3 is CASSLAQGYGNEQFF. Written as DNA, the CDR3 is TGTGCCAGCAGCTTAGCTCAGGGATACGGAAATGAGCAGTTCTTC.

The rearrangement uses TRBV6-5 and TRBJ1-2; 8 bases match TRBD1. The ends lost 7 bases at V and 2 bases at J; junction bases unmatched: 6. This CDR3 contains 14 residues. Germline CDR1 is MNHEY and CDR2 is SVGAGI. The CDR3 sequence: CASKPTGGNYGYTF. As DNA, the CDR3 is TGTGCCAGCAAACCAACAGGGGGGAACTATGGCTACACCTTC.

The V call is TRBV7-2, the J call TRBJ2-5, with a weak D call TRBD2 (5 bases). There are 12 residues in the CDR3. Germline V CDR1 and CDR2: SGHTA, FQGNSA. Trimming removed 6 bases from V and 7 bases from J, with 12 bases in between. The CDR3 here is CASRKEGWTQYF. CDR3 nucleotide sequence: TGTGCCAGCAGAAAAGAGGGTTGGACCCAGTACTTC.

The chain links TRBV2 to TRBJ2-7, with D possibly matching TRBD1 (5 bases). V was cut by 7 bases and J by 4 bases, with 20 bases left in between. CDR1 is SNHLY and CDR2 is FYNNEI in the germline V gene. This CDR3 region has 15 residues. The CDR3 DNA follows: TGTGCCAGCATGCAGGGCCCCCATGCTAGATACGAGCAGTACTTC. Translating it yields CASMQGPHARYEQYF.

This clone was seen only once. The genes are TRBV11-2 and TRBJ2-7, with TRBD1 identical over 8 bases. The V segment lost 4 bases and the J segment 3 bases; nucleotides outside the gene matches: 5. This CDR3 region has 14 residues. In germline, CDR1 is SGHAT, CDR2 FQNNGV. CDR3 amino acids: CASSSGTGVYEQYF. The CDR3 coding sequence is TGTGCCAGCAGCTCCGGGACAGGAGTCTACGAGCAGTACTTC. Using reference TRBV11-2 and TRBJ2-7 for the parts outside the CDR3, the full variable domain is EAGVAQSPRYKIIEKRQSVAFWCNPISGHATLYWYQQILGQGPKLLIQFQNNGVVDDSQLPKDRFSAERLKGVDSTLKIQPAKLEDSAVYLCASSSGTGVYEQYFGPGTRLTVT.

This chain uses TRBV2 with TRBJ2-1; D not resolved. Germline assignment: CDR1 SNHLY and CDR2 FYNNEI. Trimming took 8 bases from V and 11 from J, leaving 10 bases between them. This CDR3 comprises 10 residues. Here the CDR3 DNA reads TGTGCCAGCGGCGGCGCCCAGCAGTTCTTC. This gives the protein CASGGAQQFF.

The chain recombines TRBV5-4 with TRBJ2-7, with D perhaps TRBD2 (7 bases). Trimming removed 7 bases at V and 0 bases at J, with 17 bases between. Looked up from germline, CDR1 is SGHNT and CDR2 is YYREEE (reference sequence). The CDR3 consists of 15 residues. CDR3 loop: CASSPGGPSSYEQYF. As DNA, the CDR3 is TGTGCCAGCTCCCCCGGGGGGCCAAGCTCCTACGAGCAGTACTTC.

This chain uses TRBV9 with TRBJ1-4; D possibly corresponds to TRBD1 (6 bases). V dropped 3 bases and J dropped 6 bases, with 15 bases sitting between them. Germline-derived CDR1 and CDR2 are SGDLS and YYNGEE. CDR3 length: 15 amino acids. DNA for the CDR3: TGTGCCAGCAGCGCCGAACAGGGAACGTATGAAAAACTGTTTTTT. Residues: CASSAEQGTYEKLFF.

The genes are TRBV7-9 and TRBJ2-2; weak D call: TRBD2 (6 bases). Germline CDR1 is SEHNR and CDR2 is FQNEAQ (reference sequence). V lost 9 bases and J 0 bases, leaving 11 bases between the germline ends. The CDR3 runs 14 residues. CDR3 residues: CARSGDTNTGELFF. In DNA form, the CDR3 reads TGTGCCAGGTCGGGGGATACGAACACCGGGGAGCTGTTTTTT.